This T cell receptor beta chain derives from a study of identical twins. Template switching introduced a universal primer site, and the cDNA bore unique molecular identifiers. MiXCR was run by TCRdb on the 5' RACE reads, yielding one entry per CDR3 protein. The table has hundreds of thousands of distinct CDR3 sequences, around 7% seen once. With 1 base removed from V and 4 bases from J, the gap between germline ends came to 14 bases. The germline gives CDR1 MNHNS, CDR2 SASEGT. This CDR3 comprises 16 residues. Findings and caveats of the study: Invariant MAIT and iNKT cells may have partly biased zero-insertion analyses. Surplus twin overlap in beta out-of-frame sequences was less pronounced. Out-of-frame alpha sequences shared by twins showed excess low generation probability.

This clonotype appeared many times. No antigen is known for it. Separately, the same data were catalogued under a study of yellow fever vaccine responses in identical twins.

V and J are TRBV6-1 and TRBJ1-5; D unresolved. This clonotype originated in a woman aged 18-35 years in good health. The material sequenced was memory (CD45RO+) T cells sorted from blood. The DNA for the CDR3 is TGTGCCAGCAGTGAAGAGGGCATATTCGGAAATCAGCCCCAGCATTTT. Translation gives CASSEEGIFGNQPQHF.